A single sample is the source of the 17 T cell receptor beta chains below, sequenced in a study of T cells in Graves' hyperthyroidism and ophthalmopathy. Amplification of TCR beta CDR3 regions used RNA as the template. Carried out on the TCR CDR3, a first-round RT-PCR used the HTBI primer set. Via MiXCR, TCRdb re-called the multiplex PCR reads, giving one row per CDR3 protein. The table records around 280,000 distinct CDR3 sequences, more than 10% of them present only once. The specimen sequenced was blood. Receptors originate from a woman aged 25 to 45 with Graves' hyperthyroidism that later progressed to Graves' ophthalmopathy.

This clonotype was observed many times. The chain links TRBV12-3 or TRBV12-4 to TRBJ2-7; no reliable D call. V was pared by 6 bases and J by 7 bases, with 13 bases between. The CDR3 runs 12 residues. DNA of the CDR3: TGTGCCAGCAGCTCACCGCCAAAAGAGCAGTACTTC. As protein: CASSSPPKEQYF.

There are many counts of this clonotype. This chain uses TRBV11-2 with TRBJ2-1, with 10 bases fitting TRBD1. The V gene's germline CDR1 is SGHAT and CDR2 FQNNGV. The trim removed 5 bases at V and 7 bases at J, leaving 11 bases unmatched. CDR3 length: 16 amino acids. This CDR3 is CASSLGAGQGVNEQFF. The DNA for the CDR3 is TGTGCCAGCAGCCTCGGGGCCGGACAGGGGGTGAATGAGCAGTTCTTC.

This clonotype was counted ten times or more. The chain uses TRBV30 and TRBJ1-1, with D unresolved. Looked up from germline, CDR1 is GTSNPN and CDR2 is SVGIG (reference sequence). The CDR3 runs to 12 residues. Trimming took 8 bases from V and 1 from J, leaving 11 bases between them. CDR3 bases: TGTGCCGGGAACCGGAAGAACACTGAAGCTTTCTTT. This encodes CAGNRKNTEAFF.

This clonotype has at least ten counts. This chain uses TRBV5-1 with TRBJ1-2; D gene unclear. Between the trimmed V and J ends, which lost 3 bases and 6 bases, there was a span of 9 bases. The CDR3 totals 12 residues. Germline V lookup: CDR1 SGHRS, CDR2 YFSETQ. Here the CDR3 DNA reads TGCGCCAGCAGCTCCCGGGAGGATGGCTACACCTTC. Its protein product is CASSSREDGYTF.

This clonotype has a handful of counts. The J gene is TRBJ1-3, the V gene TRBV4-2; 10 bases are shared with TRBD1. CDR1 is LGHNA, CDR2 YNFKEQ, per germline. The V gene end was trimmed by 4 bases and the J gene end by 11 bases; junction bases not matched to a gene: 17. This CDR3 has 17 residues. The CDR3 region is CASSPGQGIGSSFAIYF. The CDR3 DNA sequence: TGTGCCAGCAGCCCGGGACAGGGGATCGGTAGTTCGTTCGCCATATATTTT.

This clonotype showed up many times. CDR3 in DNA: TGTGCCAGTAGTACTTTCGAATTAGCTGGGGAGCTGTTTTTT. Protein sequence: CASSTFELAGELFF. This chain uses TRBV19 with TRBJ2-2; D not certain. V was shortened by 4 bases and J by 8 bases, with 14 bases between the two germline ends. From germline, CDR1 is LNHDA and CDR2 SQIVND (reference sequence). This CDR3 is built from 14 residues.

Many counts were recorded for this clonotype. The rearrangement links TRBV20-1 to TRBJ2-7, with no clear D. CDR3 size: 11 residues. V was shortened by 2 bases and J by 6 bases, with 8 bases between the two germline ends. The germline V gene has CDR1 DFQATT and CDR2 SNEGSKA (reference sequence). CDR3 DNA sequence: TGCAGTGCTAGAAGGAACCTCGAGCAGTACTTC. Its protein is CSARRNLEQYF.

This clonotype appeared many times. The genes are TRBV18 and TRBJ2-1, with 9 positions matching TRBD1. CDR1 KGHSH and CDR2 LQKENI come from the germline V gene. This CDR3 contains 14 residues. V trimming: 5 bases; J trimming: 4 bases; junction bases outside the gene matches: 3. The CDR3 sequence: CASSYGQGYNEQFF. The CDR3, as DNA: TGTGCCAGCTCATATGGACAGGGGTACAATGAGCAGTTCTTC.

There are many counts of this clonotype. The chain couples TRBV12-3 or TRBV12-4 to TRBJ2-7; 8 bases are a match to TRBD2. This CDR3 region has 15 residues. V trimming: 6 bases; J trimming: 6 bases; junction bases outside the gene matches: 13. The CDR3 spells CASSLTGGTRAEQYF. In DNA, the CDR3 is TGTGCCAGCAGCCTAACGGGGGGGACGAGGGCCGAGCAGTACTTC.

This clonotype was recorded a few times. The V gene is TRBV9, the J gene TRBJ2-3, with TRBD2 as a possible D gene (5 bases). Germline V gives CDR1 SGDLS, CDR2 YYNGEE. The CDR3 runs to 15 residues. V was trimmed by 1 base and J by 0 bases, leaving 9 bases between them. The CDR3 loop reads CASSVLASSTDTQYF. The CDR3 DNA follows: TGTGCCAGCAGCGTACTAGCCTCTAGCACAGATACGCAGTATTTT. The full variable domain, with the rest looked up from reference TRBV9 and TRBJ2-3, is DSGVTQTPKHLITATGQRVTLRCSPRSGDLSVYWYQQSLDQGLQFLIQYYNGEERAKGNILERFSAQQFPDLHSELNLSSLELGDSALYFCASSVLASSTDTQYFGPGTRLTVL.

V usage is TRBV12-3 or TRBV12-4 and J usage is TRBJ2-2; TRBD1 matches at 8 bases. With 5 bases clipped from V and 4 bases from J, the junction kept 6 bases outside the gene matches. The CDR3 length is 15 residues. CDR3 region: CASSHRQGSTGELFF. CDR3 sequence (DNA): TGTGCCAGCAGTCACAGACAGGGGAGCACCGGGGAGCTGTTTTTT.

This clonotype was found many times. The CDR3 region has the DNA TGTGCCAGCAGCAAAGGGCGCTTGGAGACAGATACGCAGTATTTT. Translated, it gives CASSKGRLETDTQYF. J is TRBJ2-3 and V is TRBV5-5; D not resolved. This CDR3 is 15 amino acids long. Germline loops: CDR1 SGHKS, CDR2 YYEKEE (reference sequence). V was shortened by 4 bases and J by 3 bases, with 15 bases between the two germline ends. Full variable domain (missing parts from reference TRBV5-5 and TRBJ2-3): DAGVTQSPTHLIKTRGQQVTLRCSPISGHKSVSWYQQVLGQGPQFIFQYYEKEERGRGNFPDRFSARQFPNYSSELNVNALLLGDSALYLCASSKGRLETDTQYFGPGTRLTVL.

A word on this clonotype: A much bigger clone sits one base away, suggesting this may be a read error. The chain employs TRBV27 and TRBJ1-1; 7 nucleotides match TRBD1. This CDR3 has 14 residues. CDR1 MNHEY and CDR2 SMNVEV come from the germline V gene (reference sequence). The CDR3 sequence is CVSSNRDRVTEAFF. In nucleotides, the CDR3 is TGTGTCAGCAGTAACCGGGACAGAGTCACTGAAGCTTTCTTT.

In this sample, this clonotype turned up many times. V usage is TRBV12-3 or TRBV12-4 and J usage is TRBJ2-2, with D possibly called TRBD1 or TRBD2 (5 bases each). The CDR3 is 17 residues long. V was trimmed by 8 bases and J by 3 bases, leaving 22 bases between them. For the CDR3, the DNA is TGTGCCAGCGGAAATCCTAGGGACGGCCCCGACACCGGGGAGCTGTTTTTT. Translating gives CASGNPRDGPDTGELFF.

This sequence joins TRBV19 and TRBJ2-3; 9 bases fit TRBD1. Trimming took 4 bases from V and 0 from J; bases not matched to a gene: 2. In germline, CDR1 is LNHDA, CDR2 SQIVND (reference sequence). The CDR3 sequence is 15 residues long. In DNA, the CDR3 is TGTGCCAGTAGTAGGGACAGGGCAAGCACAGATACGCAGTATTTT. This codes for CASSRDRASTDTQYF.

This clonotype occurred many times. This chain connects TRBV3-1 to TRBJ1-2; TRBD1 might be the D (5 bases). Trimming stripped 4 bases from V and 8 bases from J, with 14 bases between. CDR3 size: 13 residues. The germline CDR1 and CDR2 sequences are LGHDT and YNNKEL (reference sequence). Written as DNA, the CDR3 is TGTGCCAGCAGCCCCATGGGACGTTGGGGCTACACCTTC. It encodes CASSPMGRWGYTF.

The chain recombines TRBV9 with TRBJ1-3; tentatively, D is TRBD1 (5 bases). Germline loops: CDR1 SGDLS, CDR2 YYNGEE. The V end lost 3 bases, the J end lost 0 bases, and 13 bases lay between the germline ends. CDR3 size: 16 residues. This chain's CDR3 is CASSAIQDSSGNTIYF. Written as DNA, the CDR3 is TGTGCCAGCAGCGCAATACAGGATTCCTCTGGAAACACCATATATTTT.